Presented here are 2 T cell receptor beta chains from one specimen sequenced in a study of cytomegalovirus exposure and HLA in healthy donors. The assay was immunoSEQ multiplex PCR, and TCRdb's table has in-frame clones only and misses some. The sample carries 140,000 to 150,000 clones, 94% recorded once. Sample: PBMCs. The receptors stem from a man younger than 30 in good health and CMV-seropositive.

The CDR3 region has the DNA TGCGCCAGCAGCCAAGAGGGGACTAGCAGAGTCGGCACCTACAATGAGCAGTTCTTC. It translates to CASSQEGTSRVGTYNEQFF. The J gene is TRBJ2-1, the V gene TRBV4-1, with 9 bases that match TRBD2. CDR1 MGHRA and CDR2 YSYEKL come from the germline V gene. The V segment lost 0 bases and the J segment 2 bases; nucleotides outside the gene matches: 11. This CDR3 comprises 19 residues.

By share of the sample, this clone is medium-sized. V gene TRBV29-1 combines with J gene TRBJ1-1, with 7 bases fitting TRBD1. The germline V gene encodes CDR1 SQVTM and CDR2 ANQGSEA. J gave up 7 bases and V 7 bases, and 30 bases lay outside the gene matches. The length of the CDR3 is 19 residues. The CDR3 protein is CSAQLQDGRDTLGDSEAFF. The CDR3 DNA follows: TGCAGCGCCCAACTCCAAGACGGCCGGGACACCCTCGGGGACAGTGAAGCTTTCTTT.